This TCR beta chain was obtained from a study of identifying expanded T cells in peripheral blood. Using immunoSEQ multiplex PCR, the repertoire was profiled, and TCRdb retains in-frame clones only, with some absent. Of around 100,000 clones in the sample, roughly 88% are singletons; the top ten hold roughly 6%. V was trimmed by 1 base and J by 0 bases, leaving 9 bases between them. This CDR3 comprises 16 residues. Germline V gene lookup returns CDR1 PRHDT and CDR2 FYEKMQ (reference sequence). Regarding the study as a whole: Roughly two-week clone count variance significantly increased as total template count grew. Differentially abundant clones: about 1.1 between replicates, about 15 at two to three weeks, less than 20 at four.

Healthy donors had no documented immune events, such as infections, while sampled. In regard to this clone: The antigen remains unidentified.

This TCR came from a person aged 18 to 75 in good health. Sequencing input: blood. The J gene is TRBJ2-2, the V gene TRBV13, with D possibly TRBD2 on 6 matching bases. CDR3 nucleotides: TGTGCCAGCAGCTTAGAGGCGGGGACGAACACCGGGGAGCTGTTTTTT. Translating gives CASSLEAGTNTGELFF.